This T cell receptor beta chain was captured by sequencing in a study of tumor-infiltrating lymphocytes in oesophageal squamous cell carcinoma. Of note for this clonotype: Likely a read error: the CDR3 ends without its conserved phenylalanine or tryptophan. No DNA is shown, since the ends of the CDR3 on it are uncertain; the CDR3 is the one TCRdb lists.

A single record per CDR3 protein comes from TCRdb applying MiXCR to the PCR reads. The sample holds over 8,000 distinct CDR3 sequences, roughly 60% seen once. The sample comprised esophageal tumor tissue. This clonotype originated in a female donor with esophageal squamous cell carcinoma.

This CDR3 reads CASRDGTKALHFGN. The chain uses TRBV28 and TRBJ2-5; TRBD2, as called in the table, went unchecked against the DNA. The CDR3 length is 14 residues, termini included. Germline-derived CDR1 and CDR2 are MDHEN and SYDVKM.